The rows below give T cell receptor beta chains drawn from one sample of a study of identical twins. TCRdb used MiXCR to reprocess the 5' RACE reads, holding one entry per CDR3 protein. This sample has more than 1.5 million distinct CDR3 sequences; about 32% occur once, and the top ten carry around 0.25%. Sequencing input: cord blood. These receptors all come from a newborn girl in good health. The CDR3 runs from the conserved cysteine through the conserved F or W.

v_gene	CDR3aa
TRBV3-1	CASSQVARYSYEQYF
TRBV12-3/TRBV12-4	CASSGRRDTEAFF
TRBV7-2	CASSPPWRESYTF
TRBV7-6	CASSLHQGNQPQHF
TRBV20-1	CSARRGLATETQYF
TRBV12-3/TRBV12-4	CASSEQTYNYGYTF
TRBV2	CASTRDRGYNEQFF
TRBV28	CASSPQSRYSYNEQYF
TRBV29-1	CSVGTSGGEEQYF
TRBV7-2	CASSSLWRGPDEQYF
TRBV6-5	CASSYTREFYNEQSF
TRBV20-1	CSARDLEQSPGETQYF
TRBV3-1	CASSRRGVRGSYNEQFF
TRBV20-1	CSASLGGGRYEQFF
TRBV6-5	CASSPSVKAGGETQYF
TRBV10-3	CAISGRLPSDTQYF
TRBV3-1	CASSQVNWREGLVGYEQYF
TRBV20-1	CSASGPIYEQYF
TRBV5-1	CASSLRAGGPAKNIQYF
TRBV27	CASSPFTGTTEAFF
TRBV2	CASSPAGFATQYF
TRBV20-1	CSADRVENTEAFF
TRBV5-1	CASGITGEETQYF
TRBV5-1	CASSANSYEQYF
TRBV4-1	CASSQDPPSGDQETQYF
TRBV2	CASRWTGPYNEQFF
TRBV29-1	CSVVPLAGGNNEQFF
TRBV12-3/TRBV12-4	CASSFGGTGFDEQYF
TRBV12-3/TRBV12-4	CASSSQGLNADTQYF
TRBV30	CAWLAGARNEQFF
TRBV20-1	CSAETGGLWGANVLTF
TRBV20-1	CSARVPAGYNEQYF
TRBV27	CASSGSTSGAYNEQFF
TRBV5-1	CASSLLTGTRTDKQYF
TRBV18	CASSPQGTGPYEQYF
TRBV20-1	CSARDQVRDNEAFF
TRBV29-1	CSVDFIGDTQYF